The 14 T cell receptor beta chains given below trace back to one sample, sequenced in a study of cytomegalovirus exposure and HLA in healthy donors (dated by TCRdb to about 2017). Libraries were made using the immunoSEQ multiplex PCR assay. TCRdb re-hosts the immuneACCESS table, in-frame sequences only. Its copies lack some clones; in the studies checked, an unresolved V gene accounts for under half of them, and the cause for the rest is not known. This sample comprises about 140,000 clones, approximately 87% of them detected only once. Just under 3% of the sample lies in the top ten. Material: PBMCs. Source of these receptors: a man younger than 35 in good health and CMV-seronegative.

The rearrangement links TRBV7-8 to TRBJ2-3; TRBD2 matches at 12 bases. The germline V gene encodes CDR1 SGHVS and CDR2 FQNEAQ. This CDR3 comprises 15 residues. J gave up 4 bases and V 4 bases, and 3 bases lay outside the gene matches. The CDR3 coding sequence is TGTGCCAGCAGCTCCCTAGCGGGAGGGCCAGATACGCAGTATTTT. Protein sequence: CASSSLAGGPDTQYF.

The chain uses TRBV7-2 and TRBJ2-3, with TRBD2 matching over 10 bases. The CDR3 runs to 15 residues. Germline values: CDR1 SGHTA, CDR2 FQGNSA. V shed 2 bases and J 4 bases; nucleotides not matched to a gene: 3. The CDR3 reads CASSLLAGVSDTQYF. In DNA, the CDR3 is TGTGCCAGCAGCTTACTAGCGGGAGTCTCAGATACGCAGTATTTT.

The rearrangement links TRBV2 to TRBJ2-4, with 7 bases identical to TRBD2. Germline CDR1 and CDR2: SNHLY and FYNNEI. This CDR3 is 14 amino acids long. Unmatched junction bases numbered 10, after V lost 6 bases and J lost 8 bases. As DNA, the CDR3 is TGTGCCAGCAGCCGGTGGGGAGGGGTGGACATTCAGTACTTC. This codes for CASSRWGGVDIQYF.

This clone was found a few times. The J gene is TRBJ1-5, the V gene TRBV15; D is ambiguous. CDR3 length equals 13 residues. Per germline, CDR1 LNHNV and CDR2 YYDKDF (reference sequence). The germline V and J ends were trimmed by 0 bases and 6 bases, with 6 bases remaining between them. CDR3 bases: TGTGCCACCAGCAGAGATCCCATTCAGCCCCAGCATTTT. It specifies CATSRDPIQPQHF.

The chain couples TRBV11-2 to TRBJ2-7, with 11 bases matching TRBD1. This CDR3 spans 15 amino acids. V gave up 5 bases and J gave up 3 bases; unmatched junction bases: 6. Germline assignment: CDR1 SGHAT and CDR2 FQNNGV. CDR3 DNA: TGTGCCAGCAGCGCGCCGGGACAGGGGGTCTACGAGCAGTACTTC. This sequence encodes CASSAPGQGVYEQYF.

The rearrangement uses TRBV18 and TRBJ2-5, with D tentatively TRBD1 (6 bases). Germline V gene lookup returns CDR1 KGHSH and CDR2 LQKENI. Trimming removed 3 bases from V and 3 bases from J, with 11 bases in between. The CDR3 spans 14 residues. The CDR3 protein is CASSPRGQKETQYF. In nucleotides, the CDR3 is TGTGCCAGCTCACCTCGGGGACAAAAAGAGACCCAGTACTTC.

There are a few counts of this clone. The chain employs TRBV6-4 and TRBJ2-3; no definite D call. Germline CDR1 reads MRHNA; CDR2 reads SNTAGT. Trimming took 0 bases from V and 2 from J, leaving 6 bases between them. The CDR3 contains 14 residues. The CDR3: CASSDSVATDTQYF. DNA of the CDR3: TGTGCCAGCAGTGACTCGGTGGCCACAGATACGCAGTATTTT.

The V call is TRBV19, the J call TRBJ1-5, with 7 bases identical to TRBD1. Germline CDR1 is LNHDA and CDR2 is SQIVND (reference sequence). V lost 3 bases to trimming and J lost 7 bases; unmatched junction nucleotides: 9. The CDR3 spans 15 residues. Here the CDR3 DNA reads TGTGCCAGTAGTATTCAAGGGCAGGGGGTCCAGCCCCAGCATTTT. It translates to CASSIQGQGVQPQHF.

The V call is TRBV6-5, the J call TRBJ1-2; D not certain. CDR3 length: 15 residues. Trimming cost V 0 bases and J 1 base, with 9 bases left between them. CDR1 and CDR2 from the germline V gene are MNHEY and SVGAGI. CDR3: CASSYSAGGNYGYTF. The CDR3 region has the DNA TGTGCCAGCAGTTACTCGGCAGGTGGTAACTATGGCTACACCTTC.

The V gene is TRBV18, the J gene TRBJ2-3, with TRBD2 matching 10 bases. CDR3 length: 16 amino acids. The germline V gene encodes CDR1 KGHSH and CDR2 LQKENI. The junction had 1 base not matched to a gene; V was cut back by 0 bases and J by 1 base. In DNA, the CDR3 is TGTGCCAGCTCACCACCAGGACTAGCGGGCACAGATACGCAGTATTTT. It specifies CASSPPGLAGTDTQYF.

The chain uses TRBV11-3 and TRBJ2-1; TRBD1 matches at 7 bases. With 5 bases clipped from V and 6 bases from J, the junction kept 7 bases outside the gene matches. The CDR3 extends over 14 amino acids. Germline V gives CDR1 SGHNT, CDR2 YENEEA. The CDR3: CASSLQGKGNEQFF. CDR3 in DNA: TGTGCCAGCAGCCTACAGGGGAAGGGCAATGAGCAGTTCTTC.

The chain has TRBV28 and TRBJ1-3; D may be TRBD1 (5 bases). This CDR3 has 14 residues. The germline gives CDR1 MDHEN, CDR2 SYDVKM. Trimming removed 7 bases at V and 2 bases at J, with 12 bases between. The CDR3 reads CASTGRGAGNTIYF. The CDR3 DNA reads TGTGCCAGCACCGGGAGGGGTGCTGGAAACACCATATATTTT.

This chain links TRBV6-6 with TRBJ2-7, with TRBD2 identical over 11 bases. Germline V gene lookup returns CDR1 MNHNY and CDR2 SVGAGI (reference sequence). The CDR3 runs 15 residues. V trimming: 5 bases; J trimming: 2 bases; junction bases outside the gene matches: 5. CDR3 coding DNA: TGTGCCAGCAGTCGGCGACTAGCGGGGCCCTACGAGCAGTACTTC. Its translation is CASSRRLAGPYEQYF.

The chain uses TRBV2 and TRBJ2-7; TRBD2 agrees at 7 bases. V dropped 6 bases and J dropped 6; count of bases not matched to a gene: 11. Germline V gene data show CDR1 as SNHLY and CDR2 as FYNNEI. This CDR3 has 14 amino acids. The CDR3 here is CASRPLGGSSEQYF. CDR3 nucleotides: TGTGCCAGCAGGCCCTTGGGGGGGAGCAGCGAGCAGTACTTC.